The rows below give T cell receptor beta chains drawn from one sample of a study of a mutant IDH1 vaccine in newly diagnosed glioma. Their antigens are not known. Some clones are missing from TCRdb's copy, which holds only in-frame ones; the method was immunoSEQ multiplex PCR. The data hold about 31,000 clones, with about 78% observed a single time. The specimen was PBMCs, collected from a glioma patient whose treatment included an IDH1 peptide vaccine. The receptors were sampled from a man aged 25 to 40 with glioma. CDR3s include the opening cysteine and the closing phenylalanine or tryptophan. Each record gives: D gene, clone size, J gene, V gene, CDR3 protein, CDR3 DNA. The D gene is left open where the match is weak. Size tells how often a clone was seen (once, few, many) or the class of an expanded clone, and some rows leave it out.

D gene: NA
clone size: NA
J gene: TRBJ2-1
V gene: TRBV7-2
CDR3 protein: CASSLREGGRGNEQFF
CDR3 DNA: TGTGCCAGCAGCCTTCGAGAGGGGGGCAGGGGCAATGAGCAGTTCTTC

D gene: TRBD1
clone size: NA
J gene: TRBJ1-4
V gene: TRBV5-5
CDR3 protein: CASSLTGGTNEKLFF
CDR3 DNA: TGTGCCAGCAGCTTAACAGGGGGAACTAATGAAAAACTGTTTTTT

D gene: NA
clone size: few
J gene: TRBJ1-6
V gene: TRBV18
CDR3 protein: CASSQGQFEASPLHF
CDR3 DNA: TGTGCCAGCTCACAGGGACAATTTGAGGCTTCACCCCTCCACTTT

D gene: TRBD1
clone size: once
J gene: TRBJ2-7
V gene: TRBV5-1
CDR3 protein: CASSLLTGRIYEQYF
CDR3 DNA: TGCGCCAGCAGCTTATTGACAGGGCGCATCTACGAGCAGTACTTC

D gene: NA
clone size: NA
J gene: TRBJ2-6
V gene: TRBV6-6
CDR3 protein: CATGLSANVLTF
CDR3 DNA: TGTGCCACGGGACTTTCCGCCAACGTCCTGACTTTC

D gene: NA
clone size: few
J gene: TRBJ2-1
V gene: TRBV5-1
CDR3 protein: CASSSDEWAGLGNEQFF
CDR3 DNA: TGCGCCAGCAGCTCGGATGAGTGGGCTGGGCTGGGCAATGAGCAGTTCTTC

D gene: NA
clone size: few
J gene: TRBJ1-1
V gene: TRBV28
CDR3 protein: CASSQGKGTEAFF
CDR3 DNA: TGTGCCAGCAGTCAGGGGAAGGGCACTGAAGCTTTCTTT

D gene: TRBD1
clone size: NA
J gene: TRBJ2-1
V gene: TRBV18
CDR3 protein: CASSSIQGARSEQFF
CDR3 DNA: TGTGCCAGCTCATCGATACAGGGGGCGAGGAGTGAGCAGTTCTTC

D gene: NA
clone size: NA
J gene: TRBJ2-3
V gene: TRBV30
CDR3 protein: CAWARGATDTQYF
CDR3 DNA: TGTGCCTGGGCCCGAGGAGCCACAGATACGCAGTATTTT

D gene: NA
clone size: NA
J gene: TRBJ2-1
V gene: TRBV6-5
CDR3 protein: CASSIRAGEQFF
CDR3 DNA: TGTGCCAGCAGTATTCGGGCGGGTGAGCAGTTCTTC

D gene: NA
clone size: NA
J gene: TRBJ1-4
V gene: TRBV7-2
CDR3 protein: CASSSGGFIEKLFF
CDR3 DNA: TGTGCCAGCAGCTCGGGGGGGTTTATCGAAAAACTGTTTTTT

D gene: NA
clone size: NA
J gene: TRBJ2-2
V gene: TRBV9
CDR3 protein: CASSVRPLPGELFF
CDR3 DNA: TGTGCCAGCAGCGTAAGACCTCTCCCCGGGGAGCTGTTTTTT

D gene: NA
clone size: NA
J gene: TRBJ1-2
V gene: TRBV6-1
CDR3 protein: CASSEGTADNYGYTF
CDR3 DNA: TGTGCCAGCAGTGAAGGCACGGCCGATAACTATGGCTACACCTTC

D gene: TRBD1
clone size: NA
J gene: TRBJ1-2
V gene: TRBV7-2
CDR3 protein: CASSPRTGDGYGYTF
CDR3 DNA: TGTGCCAGCAGCCCGCGGACAGGGGACGGCTATGGCTACACCTTC

D gene: TRBD2
clone size: NA
J gene: TRBJ2-7
V gene: TRBV5-1
CDR3 protein: CASSLGLAGDLSYEQYF
CDR3 DNA: TGCGCCAGCAGCCTAGGTCTAGCGGGAGACCTCTCCTACGAGCAGTACTTC

D gene: NA
clone size: NA
J gene: TRBJ2-5
V gene: TRBV2
CDR3 protein: CASSAIQETQYF
CDR3 DNA: TGTGCCAGCAGTGCTATTCAAGAGACCCAGTACTTC

D gene: NA
clone size: few
J gene: TRBJ2-7
V gene: TRBV9
CDR3 protein: CASSSQEYEQYF
CDR3 DNA: TGTGCCAGCAGCAGTCAGGAGTACGAGCAGTACTTC

D gene: NA
clone size: NA
J gene: TRBJ2-2
V gene: TRBV9
CDR3 protein: CASSVDPSRLWTGELFF
CDR3 DNA: TGTGCCAGCAGCGTAGACCCCTCTCGATTATGGACCGGGGAGCTGTTTTTT

D gene: NA
clone size: NA
J gene: TRBJ1-4
V gene: TRBV7-9
CDR3 protein: CASSFVDEKLFF
CDR3 DNA: TGTGCCAGCAGCTTTGTGGATGAAAAACTGTTTTTT

D gene: NA
clone size: NA
J gene: TRBJ2-5
V gene: TRBV10-2
CDR3 protein: CASSESGSRETQYF
CDR3 DNA: TGCGCCAGCAGTGAGTCCGGGAGTCGTGAGACCCAGTACTTC

D gene: TRBD2
clone size: NA
J gene: TRBJ2-3
V gene: TRBV5-1
CDR3 protein: CASSLGLEADTQYF
CDR3 DNA: TGCGCCAGCAGCCTGGGACTAGAGGCAGATACGCAGTATTTT

D gene: TRBD1
clone size: NA
J gene: TRBJ2-2
V gene: TRBV18
CDR3 protein: CASSPRRQGATGELFF
CDR3 DNA: TGTGCCAGCTCACCCCGAAGACAGGGGGCAACCGGGGAGCTGTTTTTT

D gene: TRBD2
clone size: NA
J gene: TRBJ2-1
V gene: TRBV6-5
CDR3 protein: CASSYSSGTYNEQFF
CDR3 DNA: TGTGCCAGCAGTTACAGCAGCGGGACTTACAATGAGCAGTTCTTC

D gene: TRBD1
clone size: NA
J gene: TRBJ2-6
V gene: TRBV10-1
CDR3 protein: CASSGTALGANVLTF
CDR3 DNA: TGCGCCAGTTCCGGGACAGCCCTTGGGGCCAACGTCCTGACTTTC

D gene: NA
clone size: NA
J gene: TRBJ1-2
V gene: TRBV7-6
CDR3 protein: CATPGLWGYTF
CDR3 DNA: TGTGCGACGCCTGGCCTCTGGGGCTACACCTTC

D gene: NA
clone size: few
J gene: TRBJ1-5
V gene: TRBV7-2
CDR3 protein: CASSPEQDYRAQHF
CDR3 DNA: TGTGCCAGCAGCCCCGAGCAAGATTATAGAGCCCAGCATTTT

D gene: NA
clone size: few
J gene: TRBJ1-2
V gene: TRBV30
CDR3 protein: CAWSESEGGGYTF
CDR3 DNA: TGTGCCTGGAGCGAGTCTGAGGGCGGGGGCTACACCTTC

D gene: TRBD1
clone size: NA
J gene: TRBJ1-2
V gene: TRBV6-6
CDR3 protein: CASMLLGTEDYGYTF
CDR3 DNA: TGTGCCAGCATGTTACTGGGGACAGAGGACTATGGCTACACCTTC

D gene: NA
clone size: NA
J gene: TRBJ1-2
V gene: TRBV30
CDR3 protein: CAWSFPGLKDGYTF
CDR3 DNA: TGTGCCTGGTCATTTCCAGGCCTAAAGGATGGCTACACCTTC

D gene: NA
clone size: NA
J gene: TRBJ1-5
V gene: TRBV19
CDR3 protein: CASSSPSTDNQPQHF
CDR3 DNA: TGTGCCAGTAGCTCGCCGTCGACAGACAATCAGCCCCAGCATTTT

D gene: NA
clone size: once
J gene: TRBJ2-2
V gene: TRBV2
CDR3 protein: CATGEDRPNTGELFF
CDR3 DNA: TGTGCCACCGGGGAGGACAGGCCGAACACCGGGGAGCTGTTTTTT

D gene: NA
clone size: NA
J gene: TRBJ2-7
V gene: TRBV9
CDR3 protein: CASSVAGDFVDEQYF
CDR3 DNA: TGTGCCAGCAGCGTAGCTGGGGACTTTGTTGACGAGCAGTACTTC

D gene: NA
clone size: NA
J gene: TRBJ1-2
V gene: TRBV6-5
CDR3 protein: CASRRDPRNYGYTF
CDR3 DNA: TGTGCCAGCAGGCGGGATCCTCGAAACTATGGCTACACCTTC

D gene: TRBD1
clone size: NA
J gene: TRBJ2-3
V gene: TRBV10-3
CDR3 protein: CAISELDRGKGDTQYF
CDR3 DNA: TGTGCCATCAGTGAGTTGGACAGGGGGAAAGGAGATACGCAGTATTTT

D gene: TRBD1
clone size: NA
J gene: TRBJ2-2
V gene: TRBV6-4
CDR3 protein: CASSDPGTGSGELFF
CDR3 DNA: TGTGCCAGCAGTGACCCCGGGACAGGATCCGGGGAGCTGTTTTTT

D gene: TRBD1
clone size: NA
J gene: TRBJ1-5
V gene: TRBV14
CDR3 protein: CASSQEQGQGAEQPQHF
CDR3 DNA: TGTGCCAGCAGCCAAGAACAGGGGCAGGGGGCAGAACAGCCCCAGCATTTT

D gene: NA
clone size: NA
J gene: TRBJ2-5
V gene: TRBV7-9
CDR3 protein: CASSLARGGIETQYF
CDR3 DNA: TGTGCCAGCAGCTTAGCGAGGGGGGGGATCGAGACCCAGTACTTC

D gene: NA
clone size: NA
J gene: TRBJ1-1
V gene: TRBV5-1
CDR3 protein: CASSLQGDTEAFF
CDR3 DNA: TGCGCCAGCAGCCTCCAGGGAGATACTGAAGCTTTCTTT

D gene: NA
clone size: NA
J gene: TRBJ2-3
V gene: TRBV27
CDR3 protein: CASSLLHAGSGTDTQYF
CDR3 DNA: TGTGCCAGCAGTTTACTTCATGCCGGGAGTGGCACAGATACGCAGTATTTT

D gene: NA
clone size: few
J gene: TRBJ1-1
V gene: TRBV5-1
CDR3 protein: CASSTGEGLDTEAFF
CDR3 DNA: TGCGCCAGCAGCACGGGGGAGGGGTTGGACACTGAAGCTTTCTTT

D gene: NA
clone size: NA
J gene: TRBJ1-4
V gene: TRBV6-1
CDR3 protein: CASSVLLATNEKLFF
CDR3 DNA: TGTGCCAGCAGTGTACTCCTGGCAACTAATGAAAAACTGTTTTTT

D gene: NA
clone size: NA
J gene: TRBJ2-7
V gene: TRBV7-2
CDR3 protein: CASSEDGSSYEQYF
CDR3 DNA: TGTGCCAGCAGCGAGGACGGCAGCTCCTACGAGCAGTACTTC

D gene: NA
clone size: NA
J gene: TRBJ1-1
V gene: TRBV10-3
CDR3 protein: CAISESPPGGIRTEAFF
CDR3 DNA: TGTGCCATCAGTGAGTCCCCCCCGGGGGGGATAAGAACTGAAGCTTTCTTT

D gene: NA
clone size: NA
J gene: TRBJ1-5
V gene: TRBV6-1
CDR3 protein: CASSDRAGGRGQPQHF
CDR3 DNA: TGTGCCAGCAGTGATCGGGCAGGCGGGAGGGGACAGCCCCAGCATTTT

D gene: NA
clone size: NA
J gene: TRBJ1-1
V gene: TRBV11-1
CDR3 protein: CASSPRRDTEAFF
CDR3 DNA: TGTGCCAGCAGCCCCCGCAGGGACACTGAAGCTTTCTTT

D gene: NA
clone size: NA
J gene: TRBJ2-7
V gene: TRBV19
CDR3 protein: CASSATLSYEQYF
CDR3 DNA: TGTGCCAGTAGCGCGACACTCTCCTACGAGCAGTACTTC

D gene: NA
clone size: NA
J gene: TRBJ1-5
V gene: TRBV6-5
CDR3 protein: CASGKGSNQPQHF
CDR3 DNA: TGTGCCAGCGGGAAAGGATCCAATCAGCCCCAGCATTTT

D gene: TRBD2
clone size: NA
J gene: TRBJ2-1
V gene: TRBV7-9
CDR3 protein: CASILGGEDEQFF
CDR3 DNA: TGTGCCAGCATCCTCGGGGGGGAGGATGAGCAGTTCTTC

D gene: NA
clone size: NA
J gene: TRBJ1-1
V gene: TRBV2
CDR3 protein: CASIRREGTEAFF
CDR3 DNA: TGTGCCAGCATCAGGCGTGAGGGAACTGAAGCTTTCTTT

D gene: TRBD1
clone size: NA
J gene: TRBJ2-7
V gene: TRBV6-5
CDR3 protein: CASRTEDRADYEQYF
CDR3 DNA: TGTGCCAGCAGGACCGAGGACAGGGCAGACTACGAGCAGTACTTC

D gene: TRBD1
clone size: NA
J gene: TRBJ2-5
V gene: TRBV29-1
CDR3 protein: CSVEAQTGGLDGTQYF
CDR3 DNA: TGCAGCGTTGAAGCCCAGACAGGGGGGTTAGACGGGACCCAGTACTTC

D gene: TRBD1
clone size: NA
J gene: TRBJ1-1
V gene: TRBV7-2
CDR3 protein: CASSLEQGRTEAFF
CDR3 DNA: TGTGCCAGCAGCTTAGAACAGGGGAGGACTGAAGCTTTCTTT

D gene: TRBD1
clone size: NA
J gene: TRBJ1-2
V gene: TRBV30
CDR3 protein: CAWSLTGGFGYTF
CDR3 DNA: TGTGCCTGGAGCCTAACAGGGGGTTTTGGCTACACCTTC

D gene: NA
clone size: NA
J gene: TRBJ2-7
V gene: TRBV30
CDR3 protein: CACTQGPSSYEQYF
CDR3 DNA: TGTGCCTGTACACAGGGTCCGAGCTCCTACGAGCAGTACTTC

D gene: TRBD1
clone size: NA
J gene: TRBJ1-5
V gene: TRBV15
CDR3 protein: CATSSDRDRGLSNQPQHF
CDR3 DNA: TGTGCCACCAGCAGTGACCGGGACAGGGGACTTAGCAATCAGCCCCAGCATTTT

D gene: NA
clone size: NA
J gene: TRBJ1-2
V gene: TRBV27
CDR3 protein: CASSLGRGADYGYTF
CDR3 DNA: TGTGCCAGCAGTTTGGGGAGGGGCGCGGACTATGGCTACACCTTC

D gene: TRBD1
clone size: NA
J gene: TRBJ1-1
V gene: TRBV9
CDR3 protein: CASSAWMTGMVGTEAFF
CDR3 DNA: TGTGCCAGCAGCGCCTGGATGACAGGGATGGTTGGCACTGAAGCTTTCTTT

D gene: NA
clone size: NA
J gene: TRBJ2-7
V gene: TRBV9
CDR3 protein: CASSVGSNREQYF
CDR3 DNA: TGTGCCAGCAGCGTAGGTTCGAATCGCGAGCAGTACTTC

D gene: NA
clone size: NA
J gene: TRBJ1-1
V gene: TRBV13
CDR3 protein: CASSPGNTEAFF
CDR3 DNA: TGTGCCAGCAGCCCGGGGAACACTGAAGCTTTCTTT